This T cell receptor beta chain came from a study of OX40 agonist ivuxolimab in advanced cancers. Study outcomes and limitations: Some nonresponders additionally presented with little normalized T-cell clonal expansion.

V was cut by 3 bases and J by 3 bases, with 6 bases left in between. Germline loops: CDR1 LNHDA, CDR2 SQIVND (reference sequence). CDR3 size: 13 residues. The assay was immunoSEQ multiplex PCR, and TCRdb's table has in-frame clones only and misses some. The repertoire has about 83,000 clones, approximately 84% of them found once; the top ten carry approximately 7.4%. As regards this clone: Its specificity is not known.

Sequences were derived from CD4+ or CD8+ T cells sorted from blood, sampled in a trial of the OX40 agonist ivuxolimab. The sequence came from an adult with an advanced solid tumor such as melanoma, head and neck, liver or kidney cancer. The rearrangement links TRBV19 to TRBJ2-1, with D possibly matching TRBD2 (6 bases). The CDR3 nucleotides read TGTGCCAGTAGTATGGGGGGCTACAATGAGCAGTTCTTC. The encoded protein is CASSMGGYNEQFF.